What follows are 14 T cell receptor beta chains derived from one specimen sequenced in a study of T-cell reconstitution after alpha-beta-depleted transplantation in children. Researchers prepared the TCRbeta library using unique molecular identifiers, the study reports. TCRdb independently ran MiXCR on the PCR reads; one entry per CDR3 protein. This table has hundreds of thousands of distinct CDR3 sequences, about 11% appearing once. The sequencing here drew on PBMCs from the stem cell graft donor, taken from the stem cell graft. The receptor set was obtained from a human donor who donated a stem cell graft to a child with acute myeloid leukemia.

The chain recombines TRBV10-3 with TRBJ1-1, with unresolved D. CDR1 and CDR2 (germline): ENHRY, SYGVKD. Trimming took 6 bases from V and 1 from J, leaving 9 bases between them. The CDR3 has 13 amino acids. Here the CDR3 DNA reads TGTGCCATCAGCCCATTTTCGAACACTGAAGCTTTCTTT. Protein product: CAISPFSNTEAFF.

In its sample, this clonotype was seen a few times. The rearrangement links TRBV9 to TRBJ1-6; D might be TRBD1 (6 bases). CDR1 is SGDLS, CDR2 YYNGEE, per germline. The CDR3 loop spans 14 amino acids. V was trimmed by 3 bases and J by 7 bases, leaving 11 bases between them. CDR3 DNA sequence: TGTGCCAGCAGCGGCGGGACATCCAATTCACCCCTCCACTTT. Translated: CASSGGTSNSPLHF.

This clonotype has a count of ten or more. The genes are TRBV28 and TRBJ1-1; a weak D match, TRBD1 (6 bases). The germline CDR1 and CDR2 sequences are MDHEN and SYDVKM. With 7 bases removed from V and 4 bases from J, the gap between germline ends came to 13 bases. This CDR3 is 13 amino acids long. The CDR3 loop reads CASTGGLPTEAFF. The DNA of the CDR3 is TGTGCCAGCACGGGGGGGCTTCCCACTGAAGCTTTCTTT.

V is TRBV5-1 and J is TRBJ2-3; 12 bases are a match to TRBD2. Germline V gene sequence: CDR1 SGHRS, CDR2 YFSETQ. The CDR3 contains 17 residues. After removal of 0 bases from V and 3 bases from J, the junction contained 5 bases not matched to a gene. This CDR3 is CASSLDLAGGPTDTQYF. Written as DNA, the CDR3 is TGCGCCAGCAGCTTGGATCTAGCGGGAGGGCCAACAGATACGCAGTATTTT.

The genes are TRBV29-1 and TRBJ1-1; 8 nucleotides line up with TRBD1. The CDR3 has 13 amino acids. V was pared by 6 bases and J by 3 bases, with 6 bases of the junction left unmatched. Germline V gene lookup returns CDR1 SQVTM and CDR2 ANQGSEA. The CDR3 loop is CSVRQGRDTEAFF. CDR3 nucleotides: TGCAGCGTGAGACAGGGGAGGGACACTGAAGCTTTCTTT.

This clonotype was seen many times. This chain uses TRBV28 with TRBJ2-1; D tentatively reads TRBD1 or TRBD2 (6 bases each). CDR1 is MDHEN, CDR2 SYDVKM, per germline. This CDR3 is built from 15 residues. The V end was cut by 6 bases, the J end by 6 bases, with 18 bases between. CDR3 nucleotides: TGTGCCAGCAGCCTACCCCCACCGGGGGCCAATGAGCAGTTCTTC. This encodes CASSLPPPGANEQFF. Full variable domain (remainder filled in from reference TRBV28 and TRBJ2-1): DVKVTQSSRYLVKRTGEKVFLECVQDMDHENMFWYRQDPGLGLRLIYFSYDVKMKEKGDIPEGYSVSREKKERFSLILESASTNQTSMYLCASSLPPPGANEQFFGPGTRLTVL.

This chain uses TRBV7-3 with TRBJ2-3, with a tentative D call TRBD1 (6 bases). V was clipped by 2 bases and J by 2 bases, with 14 bases between them. The CDR3 spans 16 residues. Germline assignment: CDR1 SGHTA and CDR2 FQGTGA. The CDR3 region is CASSLGGTGFTDTQYF. In DNA form, the CDR3 reads TGTGCCAGCAGCTTAGGGGGCACGGGGTTCACAGATACGCAGTATTTT.

Ten or more counts support this clonotype. The CDR3 nucleotides read TGCGCCAGCAGCCTCAATGAGGGTGGGGTTGCAGATACGCAGTATTTT. It codes for CASSLNEGGVADTQYF. J is TRBJ2-3 and V is TRBV4-3; TRBD2 is a possible D gene (5 bases). Per germline, CDR1 LGHNA and CDR2 YSLEER. There are 16 residues in the CDR3. V was pared by 4 bases and J by 4 bases, with 18 bases between.

V usage is TRBV12-3 or TRBV12-4 and J usage is TRBJ2-1, with TRBD2 matching 7 bases. V was pared by 5 bases and J by 10 bases, with 8 bases of the junction left unmatched. The CDR3 is 13 residues long. In DNA, the CDR3 is TGTGCCAGCAGTCTAAAGCGGGAAACAGAGCAGTTCTTC. It yields the protein CASSLKRETEQFF.

The table lists this clonotype with many counts. Its ends do not fully match the called genes, so a read error is possible. The chain recombines TRBV5-1 with TRBJ1-2; TRBD1 might be the D (5 bases). This CDR3 contains 12 residues. CDR1 is SGHRS, CDR2 YFSETQ, per germline. The CDR3 coding sequence is TGTGCCAGCAGCTCCGACAGCTATGGCTACACCTTC. This sequence encodes CASSSDSYGYTF.

The J gene is TRBJ2-3, the V gene TRBV4-3; 11 bases are a match to TRBD2. The germline gives CDR1 LGHNA, CDR2 YSLEER. The CDR3 has 17 amino acids. The trim removed 1 base at V and 2 bases at J, leaving 5 bases unmatched. CDR3 region: CASSQAVAGGNTDTQYF. The CDR3 nucleotides are TGCGCCAGCAGCCAAGCTGTAGCGGGAGGGAACACAGATACGCAGTATTTT.

This clonotype was observed a handful of times. The J gene is TRBJ1-1, the V gene TRBV9; D unclear. Trimming left V 0 bases short and J 3 bases short, with 18 bases between. There are 17 residues in the CDR3. CDR1 and CDR2 (germline): SGDLS, YYNGEE. The CDR3 protein is CASSVGARAGRHTEAFF. As DNA, the CDR3 is TGTGCCAGCAGCGTAGGAGCGCGGGCAGGAAGACACACTGAAGCTTTCTTT.

This clonotype came up a few times. This chain connects TRBV4-3 to TRBJ2-7; 10 bases agree with TRBD2. The CDR3 has 19 residues. CDR1 LGHNA and CDR2 YSLEER come from the germline V gene. V shed 3 bases and J 0 bases; nucleotides not matched to a gene: 14. CDR3 in amino acids: CASSHRLAGAQQASYEQYF. The CDR3 nucleotides read TGCGCCAGCAGCCACCGACTAGCGGGTGCCCAGCAAGCCTCCTACGAGCAGTACTTC.

This sequence joins TRBV3-1 and TRBJ1-1; D may be TRBD1 (5 bases). The germline CDR1 and CDR2 sequences are LGHDT and YNNKEL (reference sequence). The V and J ends lost 1 base and 7 bases respectively, with 22 bases between them. The CDR3 is 17 residues long. Here the CDR3 reads CASSQVKPGRLLYEAFF. CDR3 nucleotide sequence: TGTGCCAGCAGCCAAGTTAAACCGGGGCGCCTTCTTTATGAAGCTTTCTTT.